Sequencing of this T cell receptor (beta chain) was carried out in a study of T cells expressing NK-cell markers. On the study more broadly: In sorted CD3+CD56+NKG2C+, CD3+CD56+NKG2C- and CD3+CD56-NKG2C+ T cells, TCR beta repertoires were obtained. Study conclusions and caveats: A range of about 1.0-8% of CD8+ T cells consisted of dominant NKG2C+ clonotypes in about six donors. Uncertainty persisted over the HCMV specificity of expanded NKG2C+ T cell clones.

Comments on this clonotype: Its cognate antigen is unknown.

TCRdb reworked the 5' RACE reads into one entry per CDR3 protein, no DNA. The sample table includes some 460,000 distinct CDR3 sequences. The germline V gene encodes CDR1 SQVTM and CDR2 ANQGSEA. The CDR3 runs 15 residues. V is TRBV29-1 and J is TRBJ2-3; TCRdb's D call, TRBD1, is unchecked because there is no DNA. This TCR derives from a woman between 50 and 59 years old in good health. Material for sequencing was blood T cells: a sorted CD56 or NKG2C T cell subset, CD4+ or CD8+ T cells, or bulk PBMC T cells (not recorded which). The CDR3 sequence is CSVPRTGGITDTQYF.